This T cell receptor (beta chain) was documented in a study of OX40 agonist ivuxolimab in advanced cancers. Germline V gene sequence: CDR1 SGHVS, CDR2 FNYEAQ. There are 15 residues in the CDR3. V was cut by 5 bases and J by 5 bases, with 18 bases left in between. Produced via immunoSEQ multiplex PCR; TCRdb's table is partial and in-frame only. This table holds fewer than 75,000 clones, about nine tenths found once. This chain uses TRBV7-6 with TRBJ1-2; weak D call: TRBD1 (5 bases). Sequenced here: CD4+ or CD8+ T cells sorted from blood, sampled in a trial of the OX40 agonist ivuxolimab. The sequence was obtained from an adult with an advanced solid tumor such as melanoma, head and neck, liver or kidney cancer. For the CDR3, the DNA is TGTGCCAGCAGCCCCCGGGGGAGTATGGGATATGGCTACACCTTC. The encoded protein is CASSPRGSMGYGYTF.